This TCR beta chain was identified during a study of T cells in Graves' hyperthyroidism and ophthalmopathy. Study-level information: Pretreatment peripheral blood was obtained at initial diagnosis. Whole-study results and caveats: The majority of expanded thyroid clonotypes above 0.001 also appeared in blood.

Regarding this clonotype: Its antigen remains unidentified.

Germline V gives CDR1 SGDLS, CDR2 YYNGEE. The germline V and J ends were trimmed by 2 bases and 4 bases, with 9 bases remaining between them. This CDR3 comprises 13 residues. Amplification of TCR beta CDR3 regions was performed using RNA transcripts as template. Carried out on the TCR CDR3, a first-round RT-PCR used the HTBI primer set. TCRdb processed the multiplex PCR reads anew with MiXCR; each CDR3 protein has one entry. The data contain about 620,000 distinct CDR3 sequences, under 20% of them seen just once; the ten biggest clones take up approximately 3.8%. Absence of ophthalmopathy progression within 18 months defined stable Graves' hyperthyroidism. Reasons for excluding patients were uncontrolled infection, other autoimmune disease, pregnancy or lactation.

The sequenced sample was blood. The sequence was collected from a woman in her 30s with Graves' hyperthyroidism. V is TRBV9 and J is TRBJ2-5; D unclear. CDR3 sequence: CASSVEVRETQYF. The DNA for the CDR3 is TGTGCCAGCAGCGTCGAGGTGAGAGAGACCCAGTACTTC.